These T cell receptor beta chains were read from a single sample in a study of T cell responses to AZD1222 COVID-19 vaccine. Assay: immunoSEQ multiplex PCR; the TCRdb copy retains only in-frame clones and omits some. The data contain more than 150,000 clones, 90% of them singletons. Sequencing used peripheral blood, obtained on day 0 of AZD1222 vaccination. The origin of the receptors is an adult in good health. The CDR3 runs from the conserved cysteine through the conserved F or W. Fields, in order: CDR3 protein, V gene, clone size. Not every row has a clone size; where given, it reads once, few, many or a size class.

CAWSSTGRTEAFF	TRBV30	NA
CAWLQAGGSYNSPLHF	TRBV30	NA
CASSYLTGGRNTEAFF	TRBV6-2/TRBV6-3	NA
CASSLGTGTGNYGYTF	TRBV7-2	NA
CASSLATLRAGYEQYF	TRBV11-2	NA
CASSLGGRRTGELFF	TRBV5-4	NA
CASSPGQTSYEQYF	TRBV18	NA
CASSLGTSGGYNEQFF	TRBV11-2	NA
CAWSGSRLKSNEQFF	TRBV30	once
CASSSNQGDEQYF	TRBV7-2	NA
CASSPGGGNPFSGNTIYF	TRBV27	NA
CASSLPREYNSPLHF	TRBV5-8	NA
CASSIPSTAPGYTF	TRBV19	NA
CASSLLAGGPRDTQYF	TRBV27	once
CASSPRRVRGSRDTQYF	TRBV18	NA
CASSSAPAEGEKLFF	TRBV28	NA
CASSKPGAGGTEAFF	TRBV23-1	NA
CASSVDRSGNTIYF	TRBV7-2	NA
CASSPGTAGDYGYTF	TRBV18	NA
CASSVGAGGREETQYF	TRBV9	NA
CASSLTGDYGYTF	TRBV5-5	NA
CATSDFLGYTF	TRBV24-1	NA
CASRLLAGTSDNEQFF	TRBV5-1	once
CASSYAAGAKNIQYF	TRBV6-5	NA
CASSEDSTGELFF	TRBV6-4	few
CAWSGGRNYEQYF	TRBV30	NA
CASSPPGTGIIQYF	TRBV7-2	NA
CASSPWTSGSETQYF	TRBV6-5	NA
CASSLSSGGGLSYNSPLHF	TRBV11-2	NA
CASSPSVIAGASYNEQFF	TRBV11-2	NA
CASSPGSTNEKLFF	TRBV3-1/TRBV3-2	NA
CASRLQGKGDYGYTF	TRBV6-4	NA
CASGSGDIQYF	TRBV3-1/TRBV3-2	few
CASSELDTGELFF	TRBV6-1	few
CASSLAADRGRPDTQYF	TRBV5-1	NA
CAISETAYGNTIYF	TRBV10-3	NA
CASSPLGGGRIVNTNTEAFF	TRBV18	NA
CASRREGGDGYTF	TRBV25-1	NA
CASSLEWDSSYNEQFF	TRBV7-9	once
CAWSVGQGAREKLFF	TRBV30	NA
CAIRGQGAVIRGGYTF	TRBV10-3	NA
CASSTTGGVTYEQYF	TRBV9	few
CASSLRLGLEGEQYF	TRBV5-5	NA
CSVEDTGANTEAFF	TRBV29-1	NA
CASSSRLAGVGAQYF	TRBV5-4	NA
CATSRNSRETQYF	TRBV15	NA
CASSLGGSGIGEQFF	TRBV7-9	NA
CASRFRGSDTQYF	TRBV2	NA
CAWTRRTVGEKLFF	TRBV30	NA
CSVERGGGETQYF	TRBV29-1	NA
CASSPGTRADTQYF	TRBV6-6	NA
CASSPPSGYEQYF	TRBV18	NA
CASRSQTQMGETQYF	TRBV2	NA